These 2 T cell receptor beta chains were sequenced from one sample in a study of Tregs in tolerant kidney transplant recipients. Clones were sequenced by immunoSEQ multiplex PCR, and TCRdb holds only the in-frame ones, with some missing. This sample contains tens of thousands of clones. The sequencing here drew on CD8+ T cells from blood, taken before the transplant. The source is a human donor who received a combined kidney and bone marrow transplant.

A remark on this clone: The sequence runs out 3 residues before the end of the CDR3; the remainder is reconstructed from the germline J gene. This chain uses TRBV30 with TRBJ1-1; the D gene is possibly TRBD1 (5 bases). Trimming shortened V by 1 base and J by 1 base, and 7 bases separated the two germline ends. Germline V CDR1 and CDR2: GTSNPN, SVGIG (reference sequence). This CDR3 has 13 residues. The DNA read from the CDR3 is TGTGCCTGGAGTGATGGGGCGAACACTGAA. Translating it yields CAWSDGANTE. The CDR3, in full, reads CAWSDGANTEAFF.

As to this clone: Read sequence stops 3 residues before the CDR3 end, and the germline J gene provides the missing end. This chain links TRBV6-2 or TRBV6-3 with TRBJ2-3; possibly TRBD2 for D (6 bases). The V end was cut by 7 bases, the J end by 7 bases, with 18 bases between. CDR3 length: 14 amino acids. Germline V gives CDR1 MNHEY, CDR2 SVGEGT. CDR3 DNA, as far as it was read: TGTGCCAGCACCACCGGGACTCCCTACAATACG. Translation: CASTTGTPYNT. The CDR3, in full, reads CASTTGTPYNTQYF.